Below, 17 T cell receptor beta chains from the same sample are listed, as sequenced in a study of blood T cells in healthy people across ages. Primed by a sample-barcoded 5' primer and a J-beta primer mix, a second PCR proceeded for about 7 to 12 cycles. TCRdb re-called the 5' RACE reads with MiXCR, one entry per CDR3 protein. This sample has about 1.8 million distinct CDR3 sequences; roughly 50% occur once, and the top ten carry 2% to 2.5%. Sequencing used blood. These receptors came from a woman aged 40 to 55 in good health.

The chain employs TRBV4-1 and TRBJ2-1, with TRBD2 matching over 7 bases. The V segment lost 1 base and the J segment 7 bases; nucleotides outside the gene matches: 4. Per germline, CDR1 MGHRA and CDR2 YSYEKL. The CDR3 is made up of 14 amino acids. As DNA, the CDR3 is TGCGCCAGCAGCCAAGGGACTAGTATAAATGAGCAGTTCTTC. The encoded protein is CASSQGTSINEQFF.

The rearrangement links TRBV27 to TRBJ2-1, with D perhaps TRBD1 (6 bases). The J call is doubtful: the DNA matches TRBJ2-7 better. CDR1 is MNHEY, CDR2 SMNVEV, per germline (reference sequence). The CDR3 extends over 17 amino acids. The CDR3 DNA reads TGTGCCAGCAGTTTATTCGGGACAAGTGACTCCTACAATGAGCAGTACTTC. Translated: CASSLFGTSDSYNEQYF.

There are a few counts of this clonotype. The chain employs TRBV28 and TRBJ2-1, with D maybe TRBD1 (5 bases). Germline loops: CDR1 MDHEN, CDR2 SYDVKM. V lost 7 bases, J lost 9 bases, and 22 bases lay in between. The CDR3 loop spans 15 amino acids. CDR3 DNA: TGTGCCAGCACTCTAAGCCCCCAGCCAGGGCTTGAGCAGTTCTTC. This gives the protein CASTLSPQPGLEQFF.

The V call is TRBV28, the J call TRBJ2-4, with 9 bases that match TRBD1. Germline-derived CDR1 and CDR2 are MDHEN and SYDVKM. This CDR3 spans 15 amino acids. Trimming took 6 bases from V and 13 from J; bases not matched to a gene: 16. CDR3 protein: CASSPHGTGRGEQYF. DNA of the CDR3: TGTGCCAGCAGCCCTCATGGGACAGGGAGAGGAGAGCAGTACTTC.

This chain connects TRBV5-1 to TRBJ1-1; tentatively, D is TRBD1 (5 bases). Germline loops: CDR1 SGHRS, CDR2 YFSETQ. With 0 bases removed from V and 12 bases from J, the gap between germline ends came to 15 bases. The CDR3 runs 13 residues. The CDR3 DNA sequence: TGCGCCAGCAGCTTGGACCAGGCAGGGACGTCTTTCTTT. As protein: CASSLDQAGTSFF.

This clonotype was observed a few times. This chain links TRBV5-5 with TRBJ2-4; TRBD1 aligns across 8 bases. The V gene's germline CDR1 is SGHKS and CDR2 YYEKEE (reference sequence). The CDR3 consists of 16 residues. The V gene end was trimmed by 4 bases and the J gene end by 3 bases; junction bases not matched to a gene: 9. The CDR3 spells CASSKPRTGIKNIQYF. Written as DNA, the CDR3 is TGTGCCAGCAGCAAACCTAGGACAGGGATCAAAAACATTCAGTACTTC.

The gene calls are TRBV29-1 and TRBJ1-2; D not resolved. This CDR3 contains 9 residues. Trimming cost V 4 bases and J 7 bases, with 4 bases left between them. The germline gives CDR1 SQVTM, CDR2 ANQGSEA. The DNA for the CDR3 is TGCAGCGTTGGAGTTGGCTACACCTTC. Translated: CSVGVGYTF.

This clonotype was seen only a few times. The chain joins TRBV12-3 or TRBV12-4 to TRBJ2-3; D unresolved. CDR3 length: 13 residues. V was cut by 7 bases and J by 1 base, with 9 bases left in between. CDR3 sequence (DNA): TGTGCCAGCACCACCCAACGCACAGATACGCAGTATTTT. It translates to CASTTQRTDTQYF.

This clonotype showed up just a few times. J is TRBJ2-4 and V is TRBV12-3 or TRBV12-4; a weak D match, TRBD1 (6 bases). The CDR3 is made up of 11 amino acids. With 5 bases removed from V and 13 bases from J, the gap between germline ends came to 12 bases. CDR3 loop: CASSKTGQQYF. Written as DNA, the CDR3 is TGTGCCAGCAGTAAAACAGGGCAGCAGTACTTC.

The V gene is TRBV18, the J gene TRBJ2-3, with a tentative D call TRBD1 (5 bases). Trimming took 6 bases from V and 2 from J, leaving 15 bases between them. Looked up from germline, CDR1 is KGHSH and CDR2 is LQKENI. The CDR3 covers 15 residues. The CDR3 coding sequence is TGTGCCAGCTCGCCCACTGGGGCCCCCACAGATACGCAGTATTTT. The encoded protein is CASSPTGAPTDTQYF.

V is TRBV29-1 and J is TRBJ2-1, with a weak D call TRBD1 (6 bases). The CDR3 is 15 residues long. The germline V and J ends were trimmed by 7 bases and 8 bases, with 24 bases remaining between them. Per germline, CDR1 SQVTM and CDR2 ANQGSEA. CDR3 DNA: TGCAGCGCTCTACCGGTTGTGGGGGCGGCTTATGAGCAGTTCTTC. As protein: CSALPVVGAAYEQFF.

In its sample, this clonotype was seen a few times. The chain joins TRBV10-3 to TRBJ2-7, with TRBD1 matching 7 bases. With V trimmed by 0 bases and J by 0 bases, 8 bases remained unmatched. The CDR3 contains 17 residues. Germline-derived CDR1 and CDR2 are ENHRY and SYGVKD. CDR3 loop: CAISESTLGDSSYEQYF. The CDR3 nucleotides are TGTGCCATCAGTGAGTCGACTCTGGGGGACAGCTCCTACGAGCAGTACTTC.

The chain is built from TRBV2 and TRBJ2-3; 7 bases are a match to TRBD1. Germline assignment: CDR1 SNHLY and CDR2 FYNNEI. J gave up 4 bases and V 1 base, and 8 bases lay outside the gene matches. This CDR3 has 16 amino acids. CDR3: CASSEGTGRAADTQYF. The CDR3 nucleotides read TGTGCCAGCAGTGAAGGGACAGGCCGCGCGGCAGATACGCAGTATTTT.

V is TRBV4-3 and J is TRBJ2-1; D is perhaps TRBD2 (9 bases). This CDR3 contains 17 residues. From germline, CDR1 is LGHNA and CDR2 YSLEER. V shed 0 bases and J shed 5 bases, with 17 bases lying between them. As DNA, the CDR3 is TGCGCCAGCAGCCAAGATGCGGGGGGGACAGGCCACAATGAGCAGTTCTTC. It translates to CASSQDAGGTGHNEQFF.

This chain joins TRBV20-1 and TRBJ1-6; TRBD1 agrees at 8 bases. With V trimmed by 0 bases and J by 7 bases, 5 bases remained unmatched. Germline V CDR1 and CDR2: DFQATT, SNEGSKA (reference sequence). The CDR3 sequence is 15 residues long. The CDR3 spells CSARDHTGGNSPLHF. The CDR3 DNA sequence: TGCAGTGCTAGAGACCACACAGGGGGAAATTCACCCCTCCACTTT.

This clonotype was seen a handful of times. The chain links TRBV10-3 to TRBJ2-7; D may match TRBD1 or TRBD2 (6 bases each). CDR1 and CDR2 (germline): ENHRY, SYGVKD. The CDR3 is 14 amino acids. Trimming stripped 3 bases from V and 2 bases from J, with 11 bases between. CDR3 coding DNA: TGTGCCATCAGTGACAGGGGAGGAACCTACGAGCAGTACTTC. Its protein is CAISDRGGTYEQYF.

The rearrangement uses TRBV29-1 and TRBJ2-5; perhaps TRBD1 as D (5 bases). V lost 6 bases, J lost 2 bases, and 13 bases lay in between. The CDR3 totals 13 residues. Germline CDR1 SQVTM, CDR2 ANQGSEA. CDR3 DNA: TGCAGCGTGGGTGGGGCCGGTCAAGAGACCCAGTACTTC. This codes for CSVGGAGQETQYF.